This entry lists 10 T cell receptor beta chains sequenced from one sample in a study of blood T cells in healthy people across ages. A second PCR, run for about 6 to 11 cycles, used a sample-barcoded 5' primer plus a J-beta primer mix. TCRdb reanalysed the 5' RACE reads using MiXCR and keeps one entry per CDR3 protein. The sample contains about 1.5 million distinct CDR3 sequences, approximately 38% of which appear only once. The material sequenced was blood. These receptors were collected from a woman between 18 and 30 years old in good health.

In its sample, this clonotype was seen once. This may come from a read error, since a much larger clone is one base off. CDR3 protein: CASSQDIGRGFTGMGDGYTF. CDR3 DNA: TGTGCCAGCAGCCAAGATATAGGCCGGGGGTTTACAGGGATGGGTGATGGCTACACCTTC. The rearrangement uses TRBV4-2 and TRBJ1-2; tentatively, D is TRBD1 (6 bases). Germline lookup yields CDR1 LGHNA and CDR2 YNFKEQ. V lost 0 bases and J lost 6, with 29 bases in between. This CDR3 comprises 20 residues.

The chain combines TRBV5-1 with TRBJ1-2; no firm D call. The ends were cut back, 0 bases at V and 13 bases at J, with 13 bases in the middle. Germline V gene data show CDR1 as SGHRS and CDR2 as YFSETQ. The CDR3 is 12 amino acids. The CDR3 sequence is CASSLVPSSPTF. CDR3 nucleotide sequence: TGCGCCAGCAGCTTGGTTCCATCCAGTCCCACCTTC.

The CDR3 DNA reads TGCGCCAGCAGCCAAGATAACCTCCGCGAAAAGTGGTTCTTC. Translation: CASSQDNLREKWFF. The V and J genes are TRBV4-1 and TRBJ2-1; D ambiguous. Germline CDR1 reads MGHRA; CDR2 reads YSYEKL. The ends were cut back, 0 bases at V and 15 bases at J, with 18 bases in the middle. This CDR3 is 14 amino acids long.

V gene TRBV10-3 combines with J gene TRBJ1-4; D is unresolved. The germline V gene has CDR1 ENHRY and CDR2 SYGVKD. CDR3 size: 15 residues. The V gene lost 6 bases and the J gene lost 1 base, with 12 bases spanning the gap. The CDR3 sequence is CAIRRVSQTNEKLFF. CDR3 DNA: TGTGCCATCAGGAGGGTATCCCAAACTAATGAAAAACTGTTTTTT.

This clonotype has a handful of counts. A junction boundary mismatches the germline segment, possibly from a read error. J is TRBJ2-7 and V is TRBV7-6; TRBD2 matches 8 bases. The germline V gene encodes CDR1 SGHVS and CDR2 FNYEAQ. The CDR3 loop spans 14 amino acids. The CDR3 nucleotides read TGTGCCAGCAGCCTAGCGGGCCCGGCCAACGAGCAGTACTTC. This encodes CASSLAGPANEQYF.

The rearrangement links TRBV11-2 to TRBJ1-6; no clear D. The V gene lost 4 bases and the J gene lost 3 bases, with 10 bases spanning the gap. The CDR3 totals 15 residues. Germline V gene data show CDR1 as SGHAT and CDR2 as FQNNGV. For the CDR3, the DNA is TGTGCCAGCAGCTCCGGACTTAGCTATAATTCACCCCTCCACTTT. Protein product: CASSSGLSYNSPLHF.

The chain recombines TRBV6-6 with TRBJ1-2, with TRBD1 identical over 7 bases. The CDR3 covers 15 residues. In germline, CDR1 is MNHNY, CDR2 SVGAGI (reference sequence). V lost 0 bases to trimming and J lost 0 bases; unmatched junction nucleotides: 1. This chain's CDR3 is CASSYSTGANYGYTF. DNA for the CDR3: TGTGCCAGCAGTTACTCAACAGGGGCTAACTATGGCTACACCTTC.

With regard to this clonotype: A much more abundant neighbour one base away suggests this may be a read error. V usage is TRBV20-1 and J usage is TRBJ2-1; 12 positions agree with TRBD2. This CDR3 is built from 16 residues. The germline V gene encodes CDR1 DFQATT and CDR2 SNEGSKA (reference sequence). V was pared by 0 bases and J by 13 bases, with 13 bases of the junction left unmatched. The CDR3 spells CSARDLASGREETQFF. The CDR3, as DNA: TGCAGTGCTAGAGATCTGGCTAGCGGGAGGGAAGAGACCCAGTTCTTC.

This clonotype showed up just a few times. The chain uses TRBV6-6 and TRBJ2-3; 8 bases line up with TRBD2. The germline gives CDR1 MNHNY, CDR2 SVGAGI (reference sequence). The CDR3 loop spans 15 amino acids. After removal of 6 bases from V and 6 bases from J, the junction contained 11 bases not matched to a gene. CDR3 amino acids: CASSSGSGGWDTQYF. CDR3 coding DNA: TGTGCCAGCAGCTCGGGGAGCGGGGGTTGGGATACGCAGTATTTT.

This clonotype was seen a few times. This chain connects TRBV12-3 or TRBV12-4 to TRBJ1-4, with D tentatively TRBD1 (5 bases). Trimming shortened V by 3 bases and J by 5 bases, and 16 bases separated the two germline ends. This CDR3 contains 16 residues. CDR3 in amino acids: CASSFSQGGSNEKLFF. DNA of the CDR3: TGTGCCAGCAGTTTCAGTCAGGGAGGTTCCAATGAAAAACTGTTTTTT.